This T cell receptor beta chain was sequenced in a study of blood T cell repertoires in COVID-19. Study-wide background: Samples came from the United States, Italy and Spain, spanning acute and convalescent COVID-19.

In this sample, this clone is medium-sized. The table came from immunoSEQ multiplex PCR; TCRdb's copy has only in-frame clones and leaves some out. This table has some 88,000 clones, roughly 77% appearing once. The TCR was taken from a human donor in a cohort sampled during active COVID-19. The sequenced material came from peripheral blood.

The CDR3 protein is CASSQDGTGISTDTQYF. CDR3 DNA sequence: TGCGCCAGCAGCCAAGACGGGACAGGGATTAGCACAGATACGCAGTATTTT. V is TRBV4-1 and J is TRBJ2-3, with 9 bases fitting TRBD1. The V segment lost 0 bases and the J segment 0 bases; nucleotides outside the gene matches: 4. This CDR3 is 17 amino acids long. Germline V gene sequence: CDR1 MGHRA, CDR2 YSYEKL.